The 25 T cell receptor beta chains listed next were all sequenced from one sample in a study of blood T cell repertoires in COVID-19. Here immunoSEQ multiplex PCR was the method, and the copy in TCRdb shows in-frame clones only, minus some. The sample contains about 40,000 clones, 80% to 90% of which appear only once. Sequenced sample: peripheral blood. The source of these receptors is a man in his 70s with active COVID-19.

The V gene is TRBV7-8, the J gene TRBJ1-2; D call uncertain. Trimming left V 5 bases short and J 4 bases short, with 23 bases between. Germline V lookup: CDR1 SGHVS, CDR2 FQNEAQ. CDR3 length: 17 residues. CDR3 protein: CASSRARPNREAYGYTF. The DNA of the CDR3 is TGTGCCAGCAGCCGCGCGCGACCAAATAGGGAGGCCTATGGCTACACCTTC.

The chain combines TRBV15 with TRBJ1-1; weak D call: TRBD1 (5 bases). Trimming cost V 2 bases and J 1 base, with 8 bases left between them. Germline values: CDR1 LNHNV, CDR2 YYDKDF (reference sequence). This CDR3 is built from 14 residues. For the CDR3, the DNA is TGTGCCACCAGCAGACTGGGGGGGAACACTGAAGCTTTCTTT. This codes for CATSRLGGNTEAFF.

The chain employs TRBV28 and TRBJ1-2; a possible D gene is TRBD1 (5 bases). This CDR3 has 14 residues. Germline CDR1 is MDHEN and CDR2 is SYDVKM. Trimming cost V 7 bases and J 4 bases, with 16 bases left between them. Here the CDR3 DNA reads TGTGCCAGCAACGTCGCGGGGCGGGCCTATGGCTACACCTTC. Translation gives CASNVAGRAYGYTF.

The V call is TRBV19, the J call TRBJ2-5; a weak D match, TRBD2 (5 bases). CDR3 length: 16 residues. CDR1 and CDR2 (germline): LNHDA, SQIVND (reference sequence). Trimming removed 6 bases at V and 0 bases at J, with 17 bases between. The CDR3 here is CASSPGETEYQETQYF. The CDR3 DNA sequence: TGTGCCAGTAGCCCCGGGGAAACAGAGTACCAAGAGACCCAGTACTTC.

CDR3 DNA sequence: TGTGCCAGTAGTATGGTGTGGGACACCGTGACTGGAAACACCATATATTTT. Its translation is CASSMVWDTVTGNTIYF. The chain is built from TRBV19 and TRBJ1-3; TRBD1 is a possible D gene (6 bases). Germline V gene data show CDR1 as LNHDA and CDR2 as SQIVND (reference sequence). V was trimmed by 3 bases and J by 2 bases, leaving 17 bases between them. The CDR3 runs to 17 residues.

The CDR3, as DNA: TGTGCCAGCATCCGGGACAGGAATGAAAAACTGTTTTTT. Protein product: CASIRDRNEKLFF. The V and J genes are TRBV2 and TRBJ1-4; 8 bases agree with TRBD1. The V and J ends lost 7 bases and 5 bases, in that order; junction bases with no gene match: 3. The CDR3 consists of 13 residues. Germline V gene data show CDR1 as SNHLY and CDR2 as FYNNEI.

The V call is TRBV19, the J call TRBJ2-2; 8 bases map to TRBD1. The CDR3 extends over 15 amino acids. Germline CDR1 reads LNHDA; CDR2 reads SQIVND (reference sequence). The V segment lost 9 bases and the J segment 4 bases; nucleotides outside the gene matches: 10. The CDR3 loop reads CASTQGDRITGELFF. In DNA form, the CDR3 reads TGTGCCAGCACCCAGGGGGACAGGATCACCGGGGAGCTGTTTTTT.

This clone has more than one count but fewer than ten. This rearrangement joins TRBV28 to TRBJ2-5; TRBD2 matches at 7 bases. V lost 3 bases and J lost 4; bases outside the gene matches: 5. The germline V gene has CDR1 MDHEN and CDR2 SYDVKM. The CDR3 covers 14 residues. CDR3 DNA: TGTGCCAGCAGTTTGGGGGGGAGTGGAGAGACCCAGTACTTC. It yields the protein CASSLGGSGETQYF. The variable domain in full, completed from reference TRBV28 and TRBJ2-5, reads DVKVTQSSRYLVKRTGEKVFLECVQDMDHENMFWYRQDPGLGLRLIYFSYDVKMKEKGDIPEGYSVSREKKERFSLILESASTNQTSMYLCASSLGGSGETQYFGPGTRLLVL.

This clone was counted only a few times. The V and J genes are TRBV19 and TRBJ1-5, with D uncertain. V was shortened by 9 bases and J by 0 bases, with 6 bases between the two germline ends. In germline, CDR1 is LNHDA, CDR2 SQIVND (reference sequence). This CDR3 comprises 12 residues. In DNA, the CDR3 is TGTGCCAGCCGAGATAGCAATCAGCCCCAGCATTTT. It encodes CASRDSNQPQHF.

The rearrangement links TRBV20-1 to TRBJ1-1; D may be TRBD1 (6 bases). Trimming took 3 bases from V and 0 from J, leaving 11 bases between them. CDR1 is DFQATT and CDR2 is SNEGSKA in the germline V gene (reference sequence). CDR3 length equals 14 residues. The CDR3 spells CSASPGQLNTEAFF. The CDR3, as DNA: TGCAGTGCTAGTCCCGGACAGCTGAACACTGAAGCTTTCTTT.

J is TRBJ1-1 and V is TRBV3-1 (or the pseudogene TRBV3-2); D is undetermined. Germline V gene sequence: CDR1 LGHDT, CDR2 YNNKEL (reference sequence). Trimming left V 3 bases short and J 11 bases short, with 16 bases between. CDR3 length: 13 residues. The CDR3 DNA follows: TGTGCCAGCAGCCAGAACCCGAGAGGTGCGGCTTTCTTT. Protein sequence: CASSQNPRGAAFF.

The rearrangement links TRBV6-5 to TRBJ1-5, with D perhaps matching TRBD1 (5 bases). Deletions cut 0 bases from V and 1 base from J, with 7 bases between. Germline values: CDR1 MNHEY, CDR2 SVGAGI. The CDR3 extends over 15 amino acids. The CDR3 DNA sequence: TGTGCCAGCAGTTACTCCCCAGGGAGCAATCAGCCCCAGCATTTT. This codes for CASSYSPGSNQPQHF.

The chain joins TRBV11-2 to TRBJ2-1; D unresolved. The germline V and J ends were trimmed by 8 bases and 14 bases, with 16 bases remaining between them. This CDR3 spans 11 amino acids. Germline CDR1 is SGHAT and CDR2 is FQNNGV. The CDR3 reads CASAQLEPKFF. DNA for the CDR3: TGTGCCAGCGCGCAATTGGAGCCAAAGTTCTTC. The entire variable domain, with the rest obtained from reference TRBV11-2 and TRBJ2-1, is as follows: EAGVAQSPRYKIIEKRQSVAFWCNPISGHATLYWYQQILGQGPKLLIQFQNNGVVDDSQLPKDRFSAERLKGVDSTLKIQPAKLEDSAVYLCASAQLEPKFFGPGTRLTVL.

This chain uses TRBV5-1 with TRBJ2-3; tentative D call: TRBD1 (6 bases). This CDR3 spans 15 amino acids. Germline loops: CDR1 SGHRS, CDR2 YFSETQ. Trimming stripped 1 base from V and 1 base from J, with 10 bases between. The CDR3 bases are TGCGCCAGCAGCTTGCGGGCAGGGGGCACAGATACGCAGTATTTT. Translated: CASSLRAGGTDTQYF.

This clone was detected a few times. CDR3: CASSLKGAEDYGYTF. CDR3 nucleotide sequence: TGTGCCAGCAGCTTAAAAGGCGCCGAGGACTATGGCTACACCTTC. The chain has TRBV7-3 and TRBJ1-2, with D uncertain. Between the trimmed V and J ends, which lost 1 base and 3 bases, there was a span of 12 bases. Germline loops: CDR1 SGHTA, CDR2 FQGTGA. The CDR3 length is 15 residues.

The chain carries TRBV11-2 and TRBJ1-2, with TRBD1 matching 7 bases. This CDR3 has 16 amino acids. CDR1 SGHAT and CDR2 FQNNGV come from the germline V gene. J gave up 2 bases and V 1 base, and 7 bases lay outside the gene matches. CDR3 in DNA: TGTGCCAGCAGCTTAGGAGGGGGCGCCGGAAACTATGGCTACACCTTC. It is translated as CASSLGGGAGNYGYTF.

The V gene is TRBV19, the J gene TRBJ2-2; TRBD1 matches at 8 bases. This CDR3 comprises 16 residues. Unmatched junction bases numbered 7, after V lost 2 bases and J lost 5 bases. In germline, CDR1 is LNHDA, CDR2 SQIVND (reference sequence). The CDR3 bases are TGTGCCAGTAGTATACCCTCAGGGGGCGGTACCGGGGAGCTGTTTTTT. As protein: CASSIPSGGGTGELFF.

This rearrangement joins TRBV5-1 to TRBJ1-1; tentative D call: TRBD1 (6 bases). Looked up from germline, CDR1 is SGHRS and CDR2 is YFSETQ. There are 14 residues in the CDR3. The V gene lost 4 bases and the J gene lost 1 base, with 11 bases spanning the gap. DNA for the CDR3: TGCGCCAGCAGCCCTTTACAGGGGAACACTGAAGCTTTCTTT. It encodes CASSPLQGNTEAFF. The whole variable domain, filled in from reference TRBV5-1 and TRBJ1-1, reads KAGVTQTPRYLIKTRGQQVTLSCSPISGHRSVSWYQQTPGQGLQFLFEYFSETQRNKGNFPGRFSGRQFSNSRSEMNVSTLELGDSALYLCASSPLQGNTEAFFGQGTRLTVV.

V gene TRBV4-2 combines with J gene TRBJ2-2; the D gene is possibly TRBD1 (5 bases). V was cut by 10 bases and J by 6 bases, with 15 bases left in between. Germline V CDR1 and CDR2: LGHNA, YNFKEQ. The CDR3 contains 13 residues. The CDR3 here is CATAGRAAGELFF. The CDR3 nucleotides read TGTGCCACCGCAGGCAGGGCCGCCGGGGAGCTGTTTTTT.

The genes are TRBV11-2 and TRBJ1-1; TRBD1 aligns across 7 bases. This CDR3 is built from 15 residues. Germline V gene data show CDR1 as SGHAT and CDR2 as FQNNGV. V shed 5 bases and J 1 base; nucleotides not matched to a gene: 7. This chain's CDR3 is CASSPKGAGNTEAFF. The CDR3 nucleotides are TGTGCCAGCAGCCCCAAGGGGGCCGGGAACACTGAAGCTTTCTTT.

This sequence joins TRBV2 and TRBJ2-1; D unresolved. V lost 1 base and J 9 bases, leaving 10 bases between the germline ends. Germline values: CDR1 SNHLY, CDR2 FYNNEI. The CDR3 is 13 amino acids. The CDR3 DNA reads TGTGCCAGCAGTGAAGAAAACGTGAGTGAGCAGTTCTTC. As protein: CASSEENVSEQFF. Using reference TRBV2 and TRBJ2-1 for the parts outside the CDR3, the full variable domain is EPEVTQTPSHQVTQMGQEVILRCVPISNHLYFYWYRQILGQKVEFLVSFYNNEISEKSEIFDDQFSVERPDGSNFTLKIRSTKLEDSAMYFCASSEENVSEQFFGPGTRLTVL.

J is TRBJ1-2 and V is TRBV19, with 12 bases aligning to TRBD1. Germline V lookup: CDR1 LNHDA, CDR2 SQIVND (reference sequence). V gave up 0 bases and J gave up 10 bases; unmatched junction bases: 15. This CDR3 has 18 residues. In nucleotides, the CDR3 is TGTGCCAGTAGTATAGATTTTATGCCGGGACAGGGGGCGAGAGACTACACCTTC. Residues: CASSIDFMPGQGARDYTF.

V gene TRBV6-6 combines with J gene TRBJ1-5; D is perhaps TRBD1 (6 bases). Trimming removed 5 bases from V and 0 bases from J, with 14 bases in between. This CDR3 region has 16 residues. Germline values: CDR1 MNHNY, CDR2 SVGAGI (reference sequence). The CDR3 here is CASSNGQGSSNQPQHF. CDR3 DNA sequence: TGTGCCAGCAGTAACGGTCAGGGGAGTAGCAATCAGCCCCAGCATTTT.

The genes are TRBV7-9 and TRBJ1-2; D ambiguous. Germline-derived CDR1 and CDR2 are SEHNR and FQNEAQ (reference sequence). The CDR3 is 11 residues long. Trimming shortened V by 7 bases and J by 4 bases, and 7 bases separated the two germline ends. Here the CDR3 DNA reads TGTGCCAGCACCCCGGGCTATGGCTACACCTTC. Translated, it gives CASTPGYGYTF. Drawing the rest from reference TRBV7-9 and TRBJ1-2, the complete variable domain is DTGVSQNPRHKITKRGQNVTFRCDPISEHNRLYWYRQTLGQGPEFLTYFQNEAQLEKSRLLSDRFSAERPKGSFSTLEIQRTEQGDSAMYLCASTPGYGYTFGSGTRLTVV.

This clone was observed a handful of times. CDR3 DNA: TGTGCCAGCAGCCCGGGACTAGGGCCGAATGAGCAGTTCTTC. Translating gives CASSPGLGPNEQFF. The genes are TRBV11-2 and TRBJ2-1; 8 nucleotides align to TRBD2. The germline gives CDR1 SGHAT, CDR2 FQNNGV. The CDR3 runs to 14 residues. The V gene end was trimmed by 5 bases and the J gene end by 7 bases; junction bases not matched to a gene: 7.